This TCR beta chain was documented in a study of blood T cell repertoires in COVID-19. The protocol was immunoSEQ multiplex PCR, while the TCRdb copy is restricted to in-frame clones and leaves out a portion. The data show hundreds of thousands of clones, roughly 85% seen once. This CDR3 spans 14 amino acids. The V end lost 0 bases, the J end lost 0 bases, and 6 bases lay between the germline ends. CDR1 is SGHDT, CDR2 YYEEEE, per germline. The clonotype originates from a woman aged 18 to 35 with acute or convalescent COVID-19. J is TRBJ1-2 and V is TRBV5-6, with unresolved D. Sequencing used peripheral blood. The CDR3 sequence: CASSLVSANYGYTF. In nucleotides, the CDR3 is TGTGCCAGCAGCTTGGTATCAGCTAACTATGGCTACACCTTC.